This section outlines one TCR beta chain sequence together with its context. Original processing notes: Quantification of nucleated cells was approximated via reference gene primer amplification. Repertoires were generated with immunoSEQ multiplex PCR, while TCRdb's copy carries only in-frame clones and drops some. The V and J calls and clone size are taken from that table; D and trimming were inferred from the DNA. The table has some 150,000 clones, about 88% seen once; the top ten hold approximately 2.3%. Losses at the gene ends were 7 bases for V and 3 bases for J; bases not matched to a gene: 1. Germline-derived CDR1 and CDR2 are KGHDR and SFDVKD. The CDR3 sequence is 13 residues long. This sample was included in a study of blood T cell repertoires in COVID-19. Study-wide context: The origin of the acute and convalescent COVID-19 samples was the United States, Italy and Spain. The analysed material was cDNA or gDNA that came from T cells, B-cell-depleted T cells, or PBMCs.

The TCR comes from a woman aged 70 to 79 with acute or convalescent COVID-19. V and J are TRBV24-1 and TRBJ1-1; TRBD1 agrees at 10 bases. Sequenced sample: peripheral blood. As DNA, the CDR3 is TGTGCCACCAGGGGACAGGGGCACACTGAAGCTTTCTTT. Amino acid sequence: CATRGQGHTEAFF.